The 16 T cell receptor beta chains below all came from one sample that was sequenced in a study of T cells in Graves' hyperthyroidism and ophthalmopathy. Amplification yielded TCR beta CDR3 regions, with RNA transcripts as the source. HTBI primers drove first-round RT-PCR of the TCR CDR3. TCRdb reprocessed the multiplex PCR reads via MiXCR and lists one record per CDR3 protein. The sample has 600,000 to 700,000 distinct CDR3 sequences, nearly 45% seen once; the top ten hold under 8%. Sequenced input: peripheral blood or thyroid tissue (not recorded which). These receptors were obtained from an adult man with Graves' disease, either hyperthyroidism or ophthalmopathy (not recorded which).

This clonotype has only a few counts. A much larger clone lies a single base off, so this may be a read error. The chain is built from TRBV10-3 and TRBJ1-6; D is ambiguous. The CDR3 has 13 residues. The V gene lost 4 bases and the J gene lost 2 bases, with 3 bases spanning the gap. CDR1 ENHRY and CDR2 SYGVKD come from the germline V gene. The CDR3 here is CAISGTYNSPLHF. DNA for the CDR3: TGTGCCATCAGTGGGACCTATAATTCACCCCTCCACTTT.

This chain uses TRBV12-5 with TRBJ1-4, with 9 nucleotides matching TRBD1. The CDR3 extends over 14 amino acids. J lost 6 bases, V lost 6 bases, and 5 bases had no gene match. CDR1 and CDR2 from the germline V gene are LGHNT and FRNRAP. The CDR3 DNA sequence: TGTGCTAGTGGCTCGGGACAGGGCTATGAAAAACTGTTTTTT. It yields the protein CASGSGQGYEKLFF.

In this sample, this clonotype turned up many times. The V and J genes are TRBV5-1 and TRBJ2-5; D tentatively reads TRBD1 or TRBD2 (5 bases each). Trimming pared 0 bases from V and 4 bases from J, leaving 16 bases between. The germline V gene has CDR1 SGHRS and CDR2 YFSETQ. This CDR3 comprises 16 residues. The CDR3 DNA reads TGCGCCAGCAGCTTGGCGGCCGGGGCCCTGCGAGAGACCCAGTACTTC. Residues: CASSLAAGALRETQYF.

This rearrangement joins TRBV29-1 to TRBJ1-2; D gene unclear. The CDR3 sequence is 9 residues long. The germline CDR1 and CDR2 sequences are SQVTM and ANQGSEA. V shed 5 bases and J shed 8 bases, with 6 bases lying between them. In nucleotides, the CDR3 is TGCAGCGTTCAGGACGGCTACACCTTC. Protein: CSVQDGYTF.

The chain has TRBV29-1 and TRBJ1-1; 7 bases agree with TRBD1. The V gene end was trimmed by 3 bases and the J gene end by 7 bases; junction bases not matched to a gene: 8. This CDR3 comprises 13 residues. CDR1 and CDR2 from the germline V gene are SQVTM and ANQGSEA. The CDR3 DNA follows: TGCAGCGTTGACAGGGGGGAAAGGGGTGAAGCTTTCTTT. Encoded protein: CSVDRGERGEAFF.

The chain has TRBV7-8 and TRBJ2-7; 16 nucleotides line up with TRBD2. The V segment lost 0 bases and the J segment 6 bases; nucleotides outside the gene matches: 2. This CDR3 has 16 amino acids. Per the germline V gene, CDR1 is SGHVS and CDR2 is FQNEAQ. In nucleotides, the CDR3 is TGTGCCAGCAGCTTAGCAGGGACTAGCGGGAGGGTCGAGCAGTACTTC. Protein sequence: CASSLAGTSGRVEQYF. Combining the CDR3 with reference TRBV7-8 and TRBJ2-7 gives the whole variable domain GAGVSQSPRYKVAKRGQDVALRCDPISGHVSLFWYQQALGQGPEFLTYFQNEAQLDKSGLPSDRFFAERPEGSVSTLKIQRTQQEDSAVYLCASSLAGTSGRVEQYFGPGTRLTVT.

The chain recombines TRBV24-1 with TRBJ1-5, with unresolved D. The CDR3 totals 17 residues. Germline CDR1 and CDR2: KGHDR and SFDVKD. Trimming took off 9 bases at V and 1 base at J, with 21 bases between the two ends. Written as DNA, the CDR3 is TGTGCCACCGGGAACTCCAACTCCGGGCTAAGCAATCAGCCCCAGCATTTT. Amino acid sequence: CATGNSNSGLSNQPQHF.

The chain carries TRBV9 and TRBJ1-5; the D is unclear. Germline CDR1 SGDLS, CDR2 YYNGEE. V was cut by 5 bases and J by 5 bases, with 14 bases left in between. The CDR3 consists of 14 residues. DNA for the CDR3: TGTGCCAGCAGTCCGTACACAATTGATCAGCCCCAGCATTTT. Translated, it gives CASSPYTIDQPQHF.

Regarding this clonotype: A much larger clone lies one base from this, so it may be a read error. This chain connects TRBV10-3 to TRBJ1-1; 8 nucleotides match TRBD1. Germline V gives CDR1 ENHRY, CDR2 SYGVKD. The CDR3 is made up of 15 amino acids. CDR3 nucleotide sequence: TGTGCCATCAAACCGACAGGGGACGGGAACATTGAAGCTTTCTTT. The encoded protein is CAIKPTGDGNIEAFF.

Turning to this clonotype: This may come from a read error, since a much larger clone is one base off. The V gene is TRBV10-3, the J gene TRBJ1-2; TRBD1 agrees at 9 bases. This CDR3 is built from 13 residues. J was trimmed by 6 bases and V by 4 bases; bases with no gene match: 3. Germline lookup yields CDR1 ENHRY and CDR2 SYGVKD. This CDR3 is CAISAGQGNGYTF. The CDR3, as DNA: TGTGCCATCAGTGCGGGACAGGGAAATGGCTACACCTTC.

This clonotype was observed at least ten times. The J gene is TRBJ1-6, the V gene TRBV12-3 or TRBV12-4; D is uncertain. V was shortened by 0 bases and J by 9 bases, with 6 bases between the two germline ends. The CDR3 has 13 amino acids. The CDR3 protein is CASSLAVASPLHF. The CDR3 region has the DNA TGTGCCAGCAGTTTAGCAGTCGCTTCACCCCTCCACTTT.

Turning to this clonotype: A much larger clone differs by one base, so this may be a read error. This is likely a read error, given that the CDR3 carries no conserved phenylalanine or tryptophan at its end. V is TRBV10-3 and J is TRBJ1-1; TRBD1 might be the D (6 bases). Germline loops: CDR1 ENHRY, CDR2 SYGVKD. CDR3 length equals 13 residues. The ends were cut back, 5 bases at V and 1 base at J, with 8 bases in the middle. CDR3 DNA sequence: TGTGCCATCAGTCCGGGACAGAACACTGAAGCTTTCCTT. Translated, it gives CAISPGQNTEAFL.

The chain combines TRBV15 with TRBJ1-2, with D hard to call. V dropped 2 bases and J dropped 3 bases, with 10 bases sitting between them. The V gene's germline CDR1 is LNHNV and CDR2 YYDKDF (reference sequence). The CDR3 contains 14 residues. This chain's CDR3 is CATSRHPTYYGYTF. CDR3 coding DNA: TGTGCCACCAGCAGACACCCAACGTACTATGGCTACACCTTC.

This clonotype has just a few counts. The chain has TRBV20-1 and TRBJ2-2, with no clear D. The CDR3 extends over 11 amino acids. With 3 bases removed from V and 5 bases from J, the gap between germline ends came to 4 bases. CDR1 and CDR2 from the germline V gene are DFQATT and SNEGSKA (reference sequence). DNA for the CDR3: TGCAGTGCTAGGTTGACCGGGGAGCTGTTTTTT. It translates to CSARLTGELFF.

This clonotype was detected only a few times. The V gene is TRBV12-3 or TRBV12-4, the J gene TRBJ1-1; 7 bases align to TRBD1. This CDR3 is 15 amino acids long. The junction had 7 bases not matched to a gene; V was cut back by 5 bases and J by 1 base. The CDR3 nucleotides read TGTGCCAGCAGTCTAACCGGGACAGCGAACACTGAAGCTTTCTTT. Protein: CASSLTGTANTEAFF.

For this clonotype: Because it lacks the conserved phenylalanine or tryptophan at the end, this CDR3 is likely a read error. J is TRBJ1-1 and V is TRBV6-1; D is perhaps TRBD1 (5 bases). The CDR3 extends over 16 amino acids. The V end was cut by 6 bases, the J end by 3 bases, with 20 bases between. Germline V gene data show CDR1 as MNHNS and CDR2 as SASEGT. The CDR3 sequence is CASSPTRGGSYTEAFL. As DNA, the CDR3 is TGTGCCAGCAGCCCAACCCGGGGGGGTTCGTACACTGAAGCTTTCCTT.